One sample yielded the 23 T cell receptor beta chains listed below, sequenced in a study of tumor and adjacent non-tumor tissue in lung cancer. A modified ARM-PCR protocol with three rounds of nested PCR amplified TCRbeta. TCRdb re-called the multiplex PCR reads with MiXCR, one entry per CDR3 protein. The profile shows tens of thousands of distinct CDR3 sequences, about 61% of them singletons. RNA was extracted from bulk tissue without any cell sorting. Sequencing was carried out using lung tumor tissue. The source is a man over 45 with non-small cell lung cancer.

V and J are TRBV9 and TRBJ2-5; D possibly uses TRBD1 or TRBD2 (5 bases each). V shed 4 bases and J shed 1 base, with 14 bases lying between them. The CDR3 totals 15 residues. Germline V lookup: CDR1 SGDLS, CDR2 YYNGEE. CDR3 nucleotides: TGTGCCAGCAGCACCCGGGACGGCCGCCAAGAGACCCAGTACTTC. Amino acids: CASSTRDGRQETQYF.

This clonotype was counted ten times or more. This CDR3 reads CASSHSGANLDEQFF. The DNA for the CDR3 is TGTGCCAGCAGCCATAGCGGGGCCAACCTAGATGAGCAGTTCTTC. The V call is TRBV4-2, the J call TRBJ2-1, with TRBD2 matching 8 bases. Germline loops: CDR1 LGHNA, CDR2 YNFKEQ. The ends lost 3 bases at V and 8 bases at J; junction bases unmatched: 9. CDR3 size: 15 residues.

This clonotype came up once. It may be a read error: a sequence one base away is much more abundant. V gene TRBV5-1 combines with J gene TRBJ1-3; D ambiguous. CDR1 and CDR2 from the germline V gene are SGHRS and YFSETQ. The germline V and J ends were trimmed by 4 bases and 4 bases, with 12 bases remaining between them. This CDR3 has 14 residues. CDR3 residues: CASSPAPGGNTIYF. The CDR3 bases are TGCGCCAGCAGCCCTGCTCCGGGAGGAAACACCATATATTTT.

With respect to this clonotype: This could be a read error, since a much larger clone is one nucleotide away. V gene TRBV18 combines with J gene TRBJ2-5; D gene uncertain. V was trimmed by 4 bases and J by 0 bases, leaving 15 bases between them. Germline V lookup: CDR1 KGHSH, CDR2 LQKENI. This CDR3 is built from 16 residues. The CDR3 nucleotides read TGTGCCAGCTCACAAGCTGACACTCTGTACCAAGAGACCCAGTACTTC. Translated: CASSQADTLYQETQYF.

In the case of this clonotype: As the CDR3 is not closed by the conserved phenylalanine or tryptophan, this likely results from a read error. The chain employs TRBV11-2 and TRBJ2-7, with 8 bases fitting TRBD2. The CDR3 length is 15 residues. J lost 3 bases, V lost 3 bases, and 7 bases had no gene match. The germline CDR1 and CDR2 sequences are SGHAT and FQNNGV. CDR3 amino acids: CASSFARGGSYEQYI. The CDR3 DNA follows: TGTGCCAGCAGCTTTGCCCGGGGGGGAAGCTACGAGCAGTACATC.

The rearrangement links TRBV11-2 to TRBJ2-7; D is uncertain. This CDR3 has 12 amino acids. The germline V and J ends were trimmed by 5 bases and 7 bases, with 12 bases remaining between them. Germline V gene lookup returns CDR1 SGHAT and CDR2 FQNNGV. The DNA for the CDR3 is TGTGCCAGCAGCCCGGACGGAAAGGAGCAGTACTTC. Translated, it gives CASSPDGKEQYF.

Concerning this clonotype itself: Being one base from a much bigger clone, this may be a read error. The genes are TRBV29-1 and TRBJ2-1; D uncertain. This CDR3 has 11 amino acids. The V gene's germline CDR1 is SQVTM and CDR2 ANQGSEA. The CDR3 loop is CRAEWENEQFF. In nucleotides, the CDR3 is TGCAGAGCCGAATGGGAAAATGAGCAGTTCTTC.

To note about this clonotype: A single base separates this from a much larger clone, so it may be a read error. Here the CDR3 reads CASSHIRDTRYF. CDR3 sequence (DNA): TGCGCCAGCAGCCATATCCGGGATACGCGGTATTTT. The chain joins TRBV4-1 to TRBJ2-3; weak D call: TRBD2 (5 bases). The germline V gene has CDR1 MGHRA and CDR2 YSYEKL. The CDR3 contains 12 residues.

With regard to this clonotype: This likely comes from a read error, as the CDR3 has no conserved phenylalanine or tryptophan at its end. The limits of the CDR3 on the DNA are not certain, so only TCRdb's listed CDR3 is given. The chain is built from TRBV29-1 and TRBJ1-2; TRBD1, the D gene given by the table, was not confirmed from the DNA. CDR1 is SQVTM and CDR2 is ANQGSEA in the germline V gene. With termini counted, the CDR3 has 12 amino acids. This CDR3 reads CSVLKGNYGCTI.

A word on this clonotype: No conserved phenylalanine or tryptophan is present at the end of the CDR3, so a read error is the likely explanation. The chain employs TRBV11-1 and TRBJ1-1; 10 positions agree with TRBD1. This CDR3 has 13 amino acids. Germline CDR1 SGHAT, CDR2 FQDESV (reference sequence). The CDR3 coding sequence is TGTGTCAGCAACCCCGGGACAGGGGATGAAGCTTTCTCT. It yields the protein CVSNPGTGDEAFS.

The rearrangement links TRBV6-1 to TRBJ2-7; 9 positions agree with TRBD2. Germline CDR1 and CDR2: MNHNS and SASEGT. V gave up 4 bases and J gave up 10 bases; unmatched junction bases: 11. The CDR3 is made up of 14 amino acids. CDR3 protein: CASSAPSGVYGQYF. The CDR3 bases are TGTGCCAGCAGTGCCCCTAGCGGGGTCTACGGACAGTACTTC.

There are a few counts of this clonotype. CDR3 region: CASSPGWEYQETQYF. In DNA, the CDR3 is TGTGCCAGCAGCCCGGGGTGGGAGTACCAAGAGACCCAGTACTTC. V and J are TRBV9 and TRBJ2-5, with a weak D call TRBD2 (5 bases). Trimming left V 4 bases short and J 0 bases short, with 13 bases between. The length of the CDR3 is 15 residues. Germline loops: CDR1 SGDLS, CDR2 YYNGEE. Drawing the rest from reference TRBV9 and TRBJ2-5, the complete variable domain is DSGVTQTPKHLITATGQRVTLRCSPRSGDLSVYWYQQSLDQGLQFLIQYYNGEERAKGNILERFSAQQFPDLHSELNLSSLELGDSALYFCASSPGWEYQETQYFGPGTRLLVL.

Comments on this clonotype: Mismatch with germline at one junction end may stem from a read error. This chain joins TRBV6-1 and TRBJ1-3; D is undetermined. The CDR3 length is 14 residues. Germline values: CDR1 MNHNS, CDR2 SASEGT. The CDR3 sequence is CASRVLKIGYTIYF. CDR3 sequence (DNA): TGTGCCAGCAGAGTTTTGAAAATTGGATACACCATATATTTT.

For this clonotype: A read error is possible here, since a much larger clone lies one base away. The gene calls are TRBV29-1 and TRBJ2-3; 8 bases fit TRBD1. Germline V CDR1 and CDR2: SQVTM, ANQGSEA. The CDR3 has 13 residues. The CDR3 nucleotides read TGCAGGGCTCAGGGGGCGAGGGAAGATACGCAGTATTTT. Protein: CRAQGAREDTQYF.

In its sample, this clonotype was seen a few times. This clone may be a read error of a much larger clone one base away. V usage is TRBV4-2 and J usage is TRBJ2-5; D is undetermined. The CDR3 spans 14 residues. Germline V gene sequence: CDR1 LGHNA, CDR2 YNFKEQ. V shed 1 base and J shed 4 bases, with 10 bases lying between them. This CDR3 is CASSQVGSGETQYF. CDR3 nucleotides: TGTGCCAGCAGCCAAGTCGGGTCCGGAGAGACCCAGTACTTC.

This clonotype was counted a single time. An end of the junction does not agree with germline; a read error may underlie this. The rearrangement joins TRBV6-5 to TRBJ2-5; TRBD1 agrees at 9 bases. This CDR3 spans 15 amino acids. Germline V gene sequence: CDR1 MNHEY, CDR2 SVGAGI. The CDR3 loop is CASSAGTGSLETRYF. In DNA, the CDR3 is TGTGCCAGCAGTGCCGGGACAGGGAGCTTAGAGACCCGGTACTTC.

About this clonotype: A much bigger clone sits one base away, suggesting this may be a read error. V is TRBV24-1 and J is TRBJ2-7; possible D gene TRBD1, 5 bases. Trimming removed 5 bases from V and 7 bases from J, with 11 bases in between. Germline values: CDR1 KGHDR, CDR2 SFDVKD. This CDR3 contains 12 residues. The CDR3 DNA is TGTGCCACCAGTGCCCAGGGCAGGGAGCAGTACTTC. Translating it yields CATSAQGREQYF.

This clonotype was detected only a few times. This may come from a read error, since a much larger clone is one base off. V is TRBV6-5 and J is TRBJ2-2; TRBD1 matches 8 bases. Germline V lookup: CDR1 MNHEY, CDR2 SVGAGI. This CDR3 is built from 15 residues. CDR3 in amino acids: CASSYQGANIGELFF. DNA for the CDR3: TGTGCCAGCAGTTATCAGGGGGCGAACATCGGGGAGCTGTTTTTT.

This clonotype was seen only once. This likely comes from a read error, as the CDR3 has no conserved phenylalanine or tryptophan at its end. It is unclear where the CDR3 begins or ends on the DNA, so no DNA is shown, and the CDR3 is as TCRdb lists it. The rearrangement uses TRBV29-1 and TRBJ2-6. The CDR3 totals 14 residues, both ends included. CDR1 and CDR2 from the germline V gene are SQVTM and ANQGSEA. The CDR3 region is CSVGELGGTNVLTI.

A word on this clonotype: The conserved phenylalanine or tryptophan normally closing the CDR3 is absent here, so this likely arose from a read error. The DNA is omitted, as the CDR3 cannot be located on it reliably, and the CDR3 follows TCRdb's listing. The chain couples TRBV11-2 to TRBJ2-3; TRBD1, the table's D call, was not compared with the DNA. The CDR3 is made up of 16 amino acids, end residues included. CDR1 SGHAT and CDR2 FQNNGV come from the germline V gene. Here the CDR3 reads CASSLGGISSTDTQYS.

Note on this clonotype: The conserved phenylalanine or tryptophan is not found at the CDR3 terminus, so this likely reflects a read error. The chain combines TRBV5-1 with TRBJ1-1; TRBD1 is a possible D gene (5 bases). Between the trimmed V and J ends, which lost 3 bases and 4 bases, there was a span of 13 bases. The CDR3 totals 14 residues. Germline V lookup: CDR1 SGHRS, CDR2 YFSETQ. The CDR3 DNA is TGCGCCAGCAGCTCCAGGACAAGGGGCACTGAAGCTTTCTCT. Protein: CASSSRTRGTEAFS.

Concerning this clonotype itself: One junction end does not reproduce the germline sequence, and a read error may be involved. The CDR3 protein is CASSQDRGAGRGYVQYF. The CDR3 region has the DNA TGTGCCAGCAGCCAAGATCGTGGAGCGGGAAGAGGATACGTGCAGTACTTC. The rearrangement links TRBV4-2 to TRBJ2-7; 7 nucleotides agree with TRBD2. The CDR3 is 17 residues long. Germline V CDR1 and CDR2: LGHNA, YNFKEQ.

Concerning this clonotype: A read error may produce the germline difference seen at one junction end. CDR3 coding DNA: TGTGCCAGCAGCTTCCGGGGGAATAGCAGTCAGCCCCAGCATTTT. Protein: CASSFRGNSSQPQHF. The genes are TRBV7-2 and TRBJ1-5; D may be TRBD1 (5 bases). The CDR3 spans 15 residues. Germline values: CDR1 SGHTA, CDR2 FQGNSA.